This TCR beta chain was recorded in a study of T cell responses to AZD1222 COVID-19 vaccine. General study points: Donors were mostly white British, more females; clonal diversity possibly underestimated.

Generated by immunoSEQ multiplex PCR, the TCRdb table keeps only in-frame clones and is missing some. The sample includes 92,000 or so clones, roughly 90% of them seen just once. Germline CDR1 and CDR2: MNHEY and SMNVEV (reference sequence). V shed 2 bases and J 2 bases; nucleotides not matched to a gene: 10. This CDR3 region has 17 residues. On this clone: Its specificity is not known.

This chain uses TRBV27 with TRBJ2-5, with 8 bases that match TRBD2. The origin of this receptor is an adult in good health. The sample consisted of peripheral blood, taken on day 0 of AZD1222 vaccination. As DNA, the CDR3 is TGTGCCAGCAGTTTAACTTATAGCGGGGCAGGACAAGAGACCCAGTACTTC. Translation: CASSLTYSGAGQETQYF.